This TCR beta chain was sequenced in a study of blood T cell repertoires in COVID-19. Assay used: immunoSEQ multiplex PCR; TCRdb lists only in-frame clones, some missing. The table has 250,000 to 350,000 clones, around nine tenths seen once; the top ten hold approximately 4%. The ends were cut back, 5 bases at V and 0 bases at J, with 16 bases in the middle. The CDR3 has 16 residues. CDR1 and CDR2 from the germline V gene are SGHTA and FQGTGA. J is TRBJ1-1 and V is TRBV7-3; no definite D call. This TCR derives from a woman aged 45-65 years with active or convalescent COVID-19. The sequencing input was peripheral blood. The CDR3 protein is CASSLQPQALNTEAFF. The CDR3 DNA sequence: TGTGCCAGCAGCCTCCAACCGCAGGCCTTGAACACTGAAGCTTTCTTT.